The clone carrying this T cell receptor beta chain has at least ten counts. Its antigen is unidentified. These data belong to a study of neurological immune-mediated disorders. General study points: The study found no CDR3 amino acid sequences shared by expanded clones across subjects, suggesting private repertoires in all groups.

Per the germline V gene, CDR1 is SEHNR and CDR2 is FQNEAQ (reference sequence). Trimming took 4 bases from V and 3 from J; bases not matched to a gene: 7. The CDR3 has 15 amino acids. The authors made cDNA by 5'RACE with 10-nucleotide random UMIs. Every sequencing run drew on 15-18 subjects and yielded over 160 million TCR-beta sequences. Via MiXCR, TCRdb re-called the 5' RACE reads, giving one row per CDR3 protein. The table records about 43,000 distinct CDR3 sequences, about 12% of them present only once. Where libraries were unsorted, they were derived from 2 million PBMCs stored at -80 degrees C. The specimen sequenced was PBMCs. The source is a female donor in good health. This chain joins TRBV7-9 and TRBJ1-2; 8 positions agree with TRBD1. The CDR3 here is CASSSRGQSYYGYTF. The DNA for the CDR3 is TGTGCCAGCAGCTCCAGGGGGCAGAGTTACTATGGCTACACCTTC.